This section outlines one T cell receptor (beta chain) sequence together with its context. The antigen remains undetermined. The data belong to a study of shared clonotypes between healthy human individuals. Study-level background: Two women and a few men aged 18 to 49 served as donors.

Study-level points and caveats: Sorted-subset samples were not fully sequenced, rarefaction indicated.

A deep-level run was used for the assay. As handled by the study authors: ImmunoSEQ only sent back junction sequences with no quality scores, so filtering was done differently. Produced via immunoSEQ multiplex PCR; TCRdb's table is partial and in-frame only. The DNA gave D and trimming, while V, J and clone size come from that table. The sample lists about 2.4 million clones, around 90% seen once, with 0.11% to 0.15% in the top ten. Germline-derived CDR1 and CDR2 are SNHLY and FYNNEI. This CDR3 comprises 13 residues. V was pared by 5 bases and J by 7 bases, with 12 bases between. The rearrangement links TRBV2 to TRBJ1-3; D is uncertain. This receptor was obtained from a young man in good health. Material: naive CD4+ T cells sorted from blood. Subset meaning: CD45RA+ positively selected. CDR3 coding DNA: TGTGCCAGCAGTCGGTTCCAGAAGAACACCATATATTTT. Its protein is CASSRFQKNTIYF.